These 18 T cell receptor beta chains originate from one sample sequenced in a study of regulatory T cells in long-lasting Graves disease (dated by TCRdb to the early 2020s). Explained via the paper, the time point label denotes: newly diagnosed GD, antithyroid drugs for less than 3 months. RNA was extracted from PBMCs in TRIzol for both TCR sequencing and RNA sequencing. Receptors were amplified or captured by multiplex PCR. Sequencing instrument: Illumina HiSeq 4000. iRepertoire HTBI primers and Arm-PCR amplification of CDR3 regions were used to construct TCR beta libraries. TCRdb took the public reads, trimmed them with fastp at Q25, ran MiXCR for clone calling and kept in-frame beta chains. All rows with the same CDR3 protein become a single entry with the most common DNA and genes. Within this sample are around 400,000 distinct CDR3 sequences, with 15% of them counted one time only. The ten largest clones capture about 7.6% of the sample.

This sample was shared with a second study, whose subject was T cells in Graves' hyperthyroidism and ophthalmopathy.

This specimen consisted of peripheral blood mononuclear cells (PBMCs), obtained at new diagnosis, from a patient treated with antithyroid drugs. Receptors were obtained from a woman between 40 and 50 years old with Graves disease. Donor details come from another sample of the same person, matched by shared clones.

This clonotype was observed many times. The V call is TRBV2, the J call TRBJ2-1, with TRBD2 identical over 9 bases. CDR1 is SNHLY, CDR2 FYNNEI, per germline. Trimming removed 7 bases from V and 2 bases from J; junction bases left unmatched: 9. CDR3 length: 16 amino acids. The CDR3 spells CASTRSGTSTYNEQFF. The CDR3 coding sequence is TGTGCCAGCACCCGGTCAGGGACTAGCACCTACAATGAGCAGTTCTTC.

The chain carries TRBV20-1 and TRBJ1-6, with 8 bases lining up with TRBD1. Germline CDR1 DFQATT, CDR2 SNEGSKA (reference sequence). The CDR3 totals 15 residues. The junction had 9 bases not matched to a gene; V was cut back by 1 base and J by 10 bases. CDR3 bases: TGCAGTGCTAGAGGTCGACAGGGGACCGGATCACCCCTCCACTTT. This sequence encodes CSARGRQGTGSPLHF.

This clonotype has ten or more counts. The CDR3 nucleotides read TGTGCCATCAGTGCCCCAGGGACCGGGGAGCTGTTTTTT. Protein: CAISAPGTGELFF. V and J are TRBV10-3 and TRBJ2-2; TRBD1 might be the D (5 bases). Trimming shortened V by 4 bases and J by 5 bases, and 8 bases separated the two germline ends. There are 13 residues in the CDR3. Looked up from germline, CDR1 is ENHRY and CDR2 is SYGVKD.

The table lists this clonotype with many counts. V usage is TRBV7-6 and J usage is TRBJ2-1; D remains unclear. V was pared by 1 base and J by 4 bases, with 14 bases between. Germline CDR1 reads SGHVS; CDR2 reads FNYEAQ. The CDR3 extends over 16 amino acids. This CDR3 reads CASSLGVTPAYNEQFF. Here the CDR3 DNA reads TGTGCCAGCAGCTTAGGTGTGACGCCAGCTTACAATGAGCAGTTCTTC.

The chain joins TRBV29-1 to TRBJ1-1; no clear D gene. This CDR3 region has 13 residues. The germline V gene has CDR1 SQVTM and CDR2 ANQGSEA. V dropped 4 bases and J dropped 0 bases, with 9 bases sitting between them. This chain's CDR3 is CSVAARMNTEAFF. CDR3 DNA: TGCAGCGTTGCGGCCAGAATGAACACTGAAGCTTTCTTT.

Note on this clonotype: A far larger clone lies a single base away; this is likely a read error. The rearrangement links TRBV12-3 or TRBV12-4 to TRBJ2-4; TRBD2 agrees at 12 bases. CDR3 length: 15 residues. The CDR3 region has the DNA TGTGCCAGCAGTTTTCGTGGACTAGCGGGATTTGAGCAGCTCTTC. Residues: CASSFRGLAGFEQLF.

This clonotype was observed a handful of times. The chain is built from TRBV27 and TRBJ2-1, with a tentative D call TRBD2 (5 bases). The CDR3 is 14 amino acids. Between the trimmed V and J ends, which lost 3 bases and 6 bases, there was a span of 12 bases. Germline-derived CDR1 and CDR2 are MNHEY and SMNVEV (reference sequence). The CDR3 DNA follows: TGTGCCAGCAGTTTTGGGTCGGCGGGCAATGAGCAGTTCTTC. Amino acid sequence: CASSFGSAGNEQFF.

This clonotype was detected ten times or more. The chain joins TRBV11-2 to TRBJ2-1; 14 bases fit TRBD2. The CDR3 is 15 amino acids. J lost 16 bases, V lost 5 bases, and 13 bases had no gene match. CDR1 SGHAT and CDR2 FQNNGV come from the germline V gene. The CDR3 protein is CASSPRTSGRWSQFF. The CDR3 DNA follows: TGTGCCAGCAGCCCTAGGACTAGCGGGAGGTGGTCGCAATTCTTC.

This clonotype was counted between two and nine times. The CDR3 nucleotides read TGTGCTAGTGGTTTGGCCCTGGGCAATGAGCAGTTCTTC. It translates to CASGLALGNEQFF. The gene calls are TRBV12-5 and TRBJ2-1; D gene ambiguous. Germline V gene data show CDR1 as LGHNT and CDR2 as FRNRAP. The CDR3 is 13 residues long. Between the trimmed V and J ends, which lost 1 base and 6 bases, there was a span of 7 bases.

This clonotype was seen many times. CDR3 region: CASSFRSGLATDNEQFF. The CDR3 DNA is TGTGCCAGCAGCTTTCGGTCCGGACTAGCTACCGACAATGAGCAGTTCTTC. V gene TRBV7-8 combines with J gene TRBJ2-1; 8 bases match TRBD2. Germline loops: CDR1 SGHVS, CDR2 FQNEAQ. CDR3 size: 17 residues. Losses at the gene ends were 3 bases for V and 5 bases for J; bases not matched to a gene: 12.

V is TRBV28 and J is TRBJ1-3; the D is unclear. The CDR3 consists of 15 residues. The V end lost 0 bases, the J end lost 0 bases, and 6 bases lay between the germline ends. The germline gives CDR1 MDHEN, CDR2 SYDVKM. Here the CDR3 DNA reads TGTGCCAGCAGTTTATGGCAAGTCTCTGGAAACACCATATATTTT. Translation: CASSLWQVSGNTIYF. The whole variable domain, filled in from reference TRBV28 and TRBJ1-3, reads DVKVTQSSRYLVKRTGEKVFLECVQDMDHENMFWYRQDPGLGLRLIYFSYDVKMKEKGDIPEGYSVSREKKERFSLILESASTNQTSMYLCASSLWQVSGNTIYFGEGSWLTVV.

J is TRBJ2-7 and V is TRBV5-6; 9 bases are a match to TRBD1. Germline V gene lookup returns CDR1 SGHDT and CDR2 YYEEEE. The CDR3 is 16 residues long. The V gene end was trimmed by 4 bases and the J gene end by 3 bases; junction bases not matched to a gene: 11. As DNA, the CDR3 is TGTGCCAGCAGCCCGGGGACAGGGAAAAATTTCTACGAGCAGTACTTC. Residues: CASSPGTGKNFYEQYF.

This clonotype was seen ten or more times. The chain couples TRBV12-3 or TRBV12-4 to TRBJ2-7, with 8 bases that match TRBD2. The CDR3 totals 15 residues. V lost 6 bases and J lost 0; bases outside the gene matches: 7. In nucleotides, the CDR3 is TGTGCCAGCAGCCCAACTAGCGGATCCTCCTACGAGCAGTACTTC. The encoded protein is CASSPTSGSSYEQYF.

The chain carries TRBV11-3 and TRBJ2-5, with TRBD2 as a possible D gene (5 bases). Germline lookup yields CDR1 SGHNT and CDR2 YENEEA. This CDR3 has 14 amino acids. Trimming took off 0 bases at V and 7 bases at J, with 12 bases between the two ends. CDR3 nucleotide sequence: TGTGCCAGCAGCTTAGAGTATGGGAGTCCGACCCAGTACTTC. Residues: CASSLEYGSPTQYF.

Ten or more counts support this clonotype. The genes are TRBV27 and TRBJ1-5; D unresolved. CDR1 and CDR2 (germline): MNHEY, SMNVEV (reference sequence). The CDR3 contains 15 residues. With 3 bases removed from V and 0 bases from J, the gap between germline ends came to 9 bases. The DNA for the CDR3 is TGTGCCAGCAGTTTGTTCCCTAATAGCAATCAGCCCCAGCATTTT. Translation: CASSLFPNSNQPQHF.

This clonotype was seen repeatedly, ten times or more. V is TRBV30 and J is TRBJ2-1; no firm D call. Germline CDR1 reads GTSNPN; CDR2 reads SVGIG (reference sequence). Trimming shortened V by 3 bases and J by 1 base, and 7 bases separated the two germline ends. CDR3 length: 13 amino acids. The CDR3 here is CAWRAVSYNEQFF. For the CDR3, the DNA is TGTGCCTGGAGGGCGGTTTCCTACAATGAGCAGTTCTTC.

The V and J genes are TRBV29-1 and TRBJ1-2; D is unresolved. Germline-derived CDR1 and CDR2 are SQVTM and ANQGSEA. V lost 0 bases, J lost 4 bases, and 6 bases lay in between. CDR3 length: 12 amino acids. CDR3 region: CSVEDILYGYTF. The DNA of the CDR3 is TGCAGCGTTGAAGACATTCTCTATGGCTACACCTTC.

This clonotype was detected many times. J is TRBJ2-5 and V is TRBV29-1; perhaps D is TRBD1 or TRBD2 (5 bases each). CDR1 SQVTM and CDR2 ANQGSEA come from the germline V gene. Trimming pared 7 bases from V and 5 bases from J, leaving 11 bases between. This CDR3 spans 11 amino acids. The CDR3 DNA reads as TGCAGCGCCGTGGGGACCGAGACCCAGTACTTC. Residues: CSAVGTETQYF.